The 25 T cell receptor beta chains below all came from one sample that was sequenced in a study of T cell responses to AZD1222 COVID-19 vaccine. The protocol was immunoSEQ multiplex PCR, while the TCRdb copy is restricted to in-frame clones and leaves out a portion. The sample has hundreds of thousands of clones, just over 90% seen once; the top ten hold over 0.95%. The sequencing here drew on peripheral blood, taken on day 0 of MenACWY control vaccination. These TCRs come from an adult in good health.

The V call is TRBV2, the J call TRBJ2-3; D is ambiguous. The length of the CDR3 is 12 residues. Germline V gene sequence: CDR1 SNHLY, CDR2 FYNNEI. Trimming pared 5 bases from V and 2 bases from J, leaving 5 bases between. The CDR3 is CASSQITDTQYF. The DNA for the CDR3 is TGTGCCAGCAGTCAAATCACAGATACGCAGTATTTT.

The rearrangement uses TRBV6-5 and TRBJ1-1; the D gene is possibly TRBD1 (6 bases). V gave up 8 bases and J gave up 1 base, with 14 bases separating them. The CDR3 contains 14 residues. Germline assignment: CDR1 MNHEY and CDR2 SVGAGI. CDR3 DNA sequence: TGTGCCAGCTCGACCCAGGGGACGAACACTGAAGCTTTCTTT. It is translated as CASSTQGTNTEAFF.

This chain connects TRBV5-1 to TRBJ1-2; D unresolved. Deletions cut 0 bases from V and 4 bases from J, with 13 bases between. Germline CDR1 SGHRS, CDR2 YFSETQ. The CDR3 sequence is 15 residues long. The CDR3 DNA is TGCGCCAGCAGCTTGGATGGCACCTTCCTCTATGGCTACACCTTC. Its protein is CASSLDGTFLYGYTF.

This chain connects TRBV5-1 to TRBJ1-2; TRBD1 agrees at 7 bases. Per the germline V gene, CDR1 is SGHRS and CDR2 is YFSETQ. J lost 4 bases, V lost 6 bases, and 12 bases had no gene match. There are 15 residues in the CDR3. CDR3 coding DNA: TGCGCCAGCACCGACGGTCTAGGGGGCGGCTATGGCTACACCTTC. This gives the protein CASTDGLGGGYGYTF.

The chain combines TRBV7-3 with TRBJ2-3; 9 bases are shared with TRBD2. Germline lookup yields CDR1 SGHTA and CDR2 FQGTGA. The CDR3 sequence is 14 residues long. The ends lost 4 bases at V and 6 bases at J; junction bases unmatched: 5. CDR3 sequence reads: CASSSGTSLDTQYF. The CDR3 DNA follows: TGTGCCAGCAGCTCCGGGACTAGCTTGGATACGCAGTATTTT.

This chain uses TRBV2 with TRBJ1-1; D gene uncertain. V lost 2 bases and J 11 bases, leaving 18 bases between the germline ends. The germline gives CDR1 SNHLY, CDR2 FYNNEI. This CDR3 is built from 14 residues. CDR3 sequence (DNA): TGTGCCAGCAGTGAACTTGTCATGCTATCGGCGGCTTTCTTT. Protein product: CASSELVMLSAAFF.

The chain employs TRBV28 and TRBJ1-6; 8 bases are a match to TRBD1. CDR3 length equals 14 residues. Germline CDR1 reads MDHEN; CDR2 reads SYDVKM. With 6 bases clipped from V and 7 bases from J, the junction kept 5 bases outside the gene matches. CDR3: CASSLGQENSPLHF. The CDR3 DNA reads as TGTGCCAGCAGCTTGGGACAGGAAAATTCACCCCTCCACTTT.

This chain links TRBV18 with TRBJ1-2; 11 bases fit TRBD1. Per germline, CDR1 KGHSH and CDR2 LQKENI. The CDR3 spans 13 residues. V was pared by 4 bases and J by 8 bases, with 3 bases of the junction left unmatched. The CDR3 nucleotides read TGTGCCAGCTCACAGGACAGGGGGCTCGGCTACACCTTC. Its protein product is CASSQDRGLGYTF.

The chain joins TRBV3-1 (or the pseudogene TRBV3-2) to TRBJ1-2, with 10 bases that match TRBD1. V was pared by 4 bases and J by 5 bases, with 4 bases of the junction left unmatched. This CDR3 contains 14 residues. From germline, CDR1 is LGHDT and CDR2 YNNKEL (reference sequence). Written as DNA, the CDR3 is TGTGCCAGCAGCCCTACGGGACAGGGGTATGGCTACACCTTC. Translating it yields CASSPTGQGYGYTF.

The chain employs TRBV27 and TRBJ2-1, with D tentatively TRBD1 or TRBD2 (6 bases each). The germline gives CDR1 MNHEY, CDR2 SMNVEV (reference sequence). V lost 2 bases to trimming and J lost 8 bases, with 13 bases between them. This CDR3 spans 14 amino acids. The CDR3 region has the DNA TGTGCCAGCAGTTTAATGAGGGGGGCTTATGAGCAGTTCTTC. Amino acids: CASSLMRGAYEQFF.

The chain employs TRBV4-1 and TRBJ1-6; weak D call: TRBD1 (6 bases). Looked up from germline, CDR1 is MGHRA and CDR2 is YSYEKL. V was shortened by 0 bases and J by 8 bases, with 8 bases between the two germline ends. The CDR3 spans 14 residues. CDR3 region: CASSQEGGDSPLHF. CDR3 DNA: TGCGCCAGCAGCCAAGAAGGGGGGGATTCACCCCTCCACTTT.

This chain joins TRBV5-4 and TRBJ2-6, with D possibly called TRBD1 or TRBD2 (7 bases each). V shed 4 bases and J shed 0 bases, with 14 bases lying between them. This CDR3 comprises 17 residues. Germline V CDR1 and CDR2: SGHNT, YYREEE (reference sequence). The CDR3 DNA reads TGTGCCAGCAGCCAGGGACAGCGGGACTCTGGGGCCAACGTCCTGACTTTC. Its translation: CASSQGQRDSGANVLTF.

This clone was seen just once. CDR3 residues: CASSEVDIKQETQYF. In DNA, the CDR3 is TGTGCCAGCAGTGAAGTGGACATAAAACAAGAGACCCAGTACTTC. This sequence joins TRBV2 and TRBJ2-5; TRBD1 is a possible D gene (5 bases). Trimming shortened V by 1 base and J by 2 bases, and 11 bases separated the two germline ends. Germline V gene lookup returns CDR1 SNHLY and CDR2 FYNNEI. This CDR3 comprises 15 residues.

The chain is built from TRBV2 and TRBJ2-7; TRBD1 or TRBD2 may be the D gene (5 bases each). Germline values: CDR1 SNHLY, CDR2 FYNNEI. There are 12 residues in the CDR3. The V gene lost 7 bases and the J gene lost 3 bases, with 10 bases spanning the gap. CDR3 nucleotide sequence: TGTGCCAGCATCGGGGACGGCTACGAGCAGTACTTC. Translating gives CASIGDGYEQYF.

The rearrangement links TRBV7-3 to TRBJ2-2; D may correspond to TRBD1 or TRBD2 (5 bases each). The CDR3 is 15 amino acids. Trimming took 3 bases from V and 6 from J, leaving 14 bases between them. Germline V lookup: CDR1 SGHTA, CDR2 FQGTGA. The CDR3 reads CASSLGTVGPGELFF. The DNA of the CDR3 is TGTGCCAGCAGCTTGGGGACCGTGGGACCCGGGGAGCTGTTTTTT.

The chain uses TRBV6-5 and TRBJ2-3, with D possibly TRBD2 on 6 matching bases. CDR1 is MNHEY, CDR2 SVGAGI, per germline. With 5 bases removed from V and 2 bases from J, the gap between germline ends came to 14 bases. The CDR3 is 15 amino acids. The chain's CDR3 is CASSTPGLPTDTQYF. The CDR3 nucleotides are TGTGCCAGCAGTACTCCGGGACTTCCCACAGATACGCAGTATTTT.

This clone has a single count. This chain uses TRBV6-2 or TRBV6-3 with TRBJ2-5; D is ambiguous. Trimming took 1 base from V and 4 from J, leaving 4 bases between them. The CDR3 consists of 12 residues. Germline CDR1 reads MNHEY; CDR2 reads SVGEGT. The CDR3 is CASSYYGETQYF. CDR3 DNA: TGTGCCAGCAGTTACTACGGAGAGACCCAGTACTTC.

This clone is a singleton in its sample. The rearrangement links TRBV3-1 (or the pseudogene TRBV3-2) to TRBJ1-2; D is uncertain. CDR3 length equals 16 residues. From germline, CDR1 is LGHDT and CDR2 YNNKEL (reference sequence). The ends were cut back, 1 base at V and 2 bases at J, with 14 bases in the middle. The CDR3 region is CASSQADRTLNYGYTF. CDR3 DNA sequence: TGTGCCAGCAGCCAAGCCGACCGTACCCTGAACTATGGCTACACCTTC.

This clone was observed a single time. This chain joins TRBV5-1 and TRBJ1-6; D uncertain. V lost 0 bases and J 7 bases, leaving 11 bases between the germline ends. The CDR3 runs 15 residues. Germline-derived CDR1 and CDR2 are SGHRS and YFSETQ. CDR3 amino acids: CASSLGSILNSPLHF. The CDR3 DNA follows: TGCGCCAGCAGCTTGGGTAGCATACTAAATTCACCCCTCCACTTT.

This rearrangement joins TRBV2 to TRBJ2-1; tentative D call: TRBD1 (6 bases). This CDR3 is 13 amino acids long. With 7 bases removed from V and 5 bases from J, the gap between germline ends came to 12 bases. The germline CDR1 and CDR2 sequences are SNHLY and FYNNEI. The CDR3 DNA follows: TGTGCCAGCAACAGAGGACAGCACAATGAGCAGTTCTTC. Translating it yields CASNRGQHNEQFF.

The chain employs TRBV5-1 and TRBJ2-3, with TRBD2 matching 13 bases. With V trimmed by 4 bases and J by 6 bases, 11 bases remained unmatched. Germline CDR1 reads SGHRS; CDR2 reads YFSETQ. CDR3 size: 17 residues. CDR3 in amino acids: CASSGGLAGPFYDTQYF. The CDR3 DNA is TGCGCCAGCAGCGGGGGACTAGCGGGGCCTTTCTACGATACGCAGTATTTT.

This chain links TRBV7-3 with TRBJ2-1; unclear D gene. CDR3 length: 11 residues. V was pared by 5 bases and J by 5 bases, with 4 bases between. CDR1 and CDR2 from the germline V gene are SGHTA and FQGTGA. The CDR3 nucleotides are TGTGCCAGCAGCGCTCACAATGAGCAGTTCTTC. As protein: CASSAHNEQFF.

The V and J genes are TRBV6-6 and TRBJ1-2, with a tentative D call TRBD1 (6 bases). The V end lost 4 bases, the J end lost 2 bases, and 11 bases lay between the germline ends. The CDR3 extends over 14 amino acids. Germline loops: CDR1 MNHNY, CDR2 SVGAGI (reference sequence). The CDR3 bases are TGTGCCAGCAGTTCGATCGACAGGAACTATGGCTACACCTTC. This sequence encodes CASSSIDRNYGYTF.

The V call is TRBV11-3, the J call TRBJ1-2; 7 positions agree with TRBD1. The CDR3 is 13 amino acids. The germline V gene has CDR1 SGHNT and CDR2 YENEEA. With V trimmed by 5 bases and J by 5 bases, 5 bases remained unmatched. CDR3 bases: TGTGCCAGCAGCGCGACAGGGAATTATGGCTACACCTTC. This encodes CASSATGNYGYTF.

This clone was recorded a few times. V gene TRBV7-2 combines with J gene TRBJ2-7; D might be TRBD1 (6 bases). The CDR3 loop spans 14 amino acids. V dropped 5 bases and J dropped 0 bases, with 11 bases sitting between them. CDR1 and CDR2 (germline): SGHTA, FQGNSA. In nucleotides, the CDR3 is TGTGCCAGCAGCCTGGACAGATACTCCTACGAGCAGTACTTC. Protein sequence: CASSLDRYSYEQYF.